Presented here are 20 T cell receptor beta chains from one specimen sequenced in a study of blood T cell repertoires in COVID-19. Measured with immunoSEQ multiplex PCR; TCRdb has only the in-frame clones, and not every one. The table records around 100,000 clones, roughly nine tenths of them present only once. The sequenced material came from peripheral blood. The source is a human donor with active COVID-19. The donor label of this sample is uncertain.

The rearrangement links TRBV5-4 to TRBJ1-1; the match to TRBD1 covers 8 bases. Trimming took 3 bases from V and 3 from J; bases not matched to a gene: 7. CDR3 size: 15 residues. The germline gives CDR1 SGHNT, CDR2 YYREEE (reference sequence). This CDR3 reads CASSSDRAVDTEAFF. Here the CDR3 DNA reads TGTGCCAGCAGCTCGGACAGGGCGGTGGACACTGAAGCTTTCTTT.

The chain uses TRBV28 and TRBJ1-4; TRBD1 aligns across 9 bases. V lost 3 bases to trimming and J lost 5 bases; unmatched junction nucleotides: 10. The CDR3 sequence is 17 residues long. The germline gives CDR1 MDHEN, CDR2 SYDVKM. CDR3 sequence: CASSLTPWDRVNEKLFF. The CDR3 DNA reads as TGTGCCAGCAGTTTGACACCCTGGGACAGGGTAAATGAAAAACTGTTTTTT. Drawing the rest from reference TRBV28 and TRBJ1-4, the complete variable domain is DVKVTQSSRYLVKRTGEKVFLECVQDMDHENMFWYRQDPGLGLRLIYFSYDVKMKEKGDIPEGYSVSREKKERFSLILESASTNQTSMYLCASSLTPWDRVNEKLFFGSGTQLSVL.

The V call is TRBV5-1, the J call TRBJ2-1, with TRBD2 as a possible D gene (7 bases). CDR1 and CDR2 from the germline V gene are SGHRS and YFSETQ. V dropped 0 bases and J dropped 10 bases, with 17 bases sitting between them. This CDR3 has 15 residues. The CDR3 here is CASSLAAGARGEQFF. The CDR3 DNA follows: TGCGCCAGCAGCTTGGCGGCGGGGGCTCGTGGGGAGCAGTTCTTC.

V and J are TRBV3-1 (or the pseudogene TRBV3-2) and TRBJ2-3, with a tentative D call TRBD1 (5 bases). Germline V gene lookup returns CDR1 LGHDT and CDR2 YNNKEL (reference sequence). The CDR3 covers 15 residues. Trimming removed 8 bases at V and 2 bases at J, with 17 bases between. The CDR3 sequence: CASSRTRLPTDTQYF. The CDR3 nucleotides are TGTGCCAGCTCCCGGACACGATTGCCCACAGATACGCAGTATTTT.

The chain combines TRBV7-6 with TRBJ2-5; 9 bases match TRBD1. This CDR3 contains 13 residues. Germline V gene lookup returns CDR1 SGHVS and CDR2 FNYEAQ. The V and J ends lost 6 bases and 7 bases, in that order; junction bases with no gene match: 6. CDR3 nucleotides: TGTGCCAGCAGTTTGGGACAGGGACCGACCCAGTACTTC. Translated: CASSLGQGPTQYF.

This chain joins TRBV5-1 and TRBJ1-4; 9 bases fit TRBD1. Per the germline V gene, CDR1 is SGHRS and CDR2 is YFSETQ. There are 15 residues in the CDR3. Trimming took 3 bases from V and 7 from J; bases not matched to a gene: 7. The CDR3 nucleotides are TGCGCCAGCAGCTCCCGGGACAGGGTGGGTGAAAAACTGTTTTTT. Protein sequence: CASSSRDRVGEKLFF.

This sequence joins TRBV11-2 and TRBJ2-3; D is undetermined. Germline V gene data show CDR1 as SGHAT and CDR2 as FQNNGV. This CDR3 has 13 amino acids. V was clipped by 4 bases and J by 5 bases, with 10 bases between them. This CDR3 reads CASSSLKRDTQYF. Written as DNA, the CDR3 is TGTGCCAGCAGCTCCTTAAAGAGAGATACGCAGTATTTT.

The J gene is TRBJ2-7, the V gene TRBV7-2; 8 bases align to TRBD2. Trimming at V came to 2 bases and at J to 4 bases, leaving 10 bases not matched to a gene. This CDR3 region has 16 residues. CDR1 is SGHTA, CDR2 FQGNSA, per germline. CDR3 nucleotide sequence: TGTGCCAGCAGCTTATTTTTCGGGGGGGCGATATACGAGCAGTACTTC. Amino acid sequence: CASSLFFGGAIYEQYF.

The chain uses TRBV7-2 and TRBJ1-6, with a weak D call TRBD1 (5 bases). CDR3 length: 15 amino acids. V was shortened by 1 base and J by 6 bases, with 10 bases between the two germline ends. Germline lookup yields CDR1 SGHTA and CDR2 FQGNSA. CDR3 region: CASSLEGQGNSPLHF. For the CDR3, the DNA is TGTGCCAGCAGCTTAGAAGGCCAGGGTAATTCACCCCTCCACTTT.

The CDR3, as DNA: TGTGCCAGCAGCTTAGTGTCTCGGGAGCAGTACTTC. Translating it yields CASSLVSREQYF. The J gene is TRBJ2-7, the V gene TRBV7-2; no clear D. The CDR3 spans 12 residues. V shed 1 base and J shed 7 bases, with 8 bases lying between them. Germline CDR1 is SGHTA and CDR2 is FQGNSA.

The chain uses TRBV19 and TRBJ1-3; unclear D gene. Trimming stripped 3 bases from V and 8 bases from J, with 11 bases between. The length of the CDR3 is 13 residues. CDR1 and CDR2 (germline): LNHDA, SQIVND (reference sequence). Here the CDR3 reads CASSMGRRDTIYF. As DNA, the CDR3 is TGTGCCAGTAGTATGGGGAGACGGGACACCATATATTTT.

This clone was observed a few times. The CDR3 coding sequence is TGTGCCAGCAGCCAAGATCAAGGACTAGCGGGTACCGCCCGGGAGACCCAGTACTTC. Encoded protein: CASSQDQGLAGTARETQYF. This rearrangement joins TRBV3-1 (or the pseudogene TRBV3-2) to TRBJ2-5; 11 nucleotides align to TRBD2. Germline assignment: CDR1 LGHDT and CDR2 YNNKEL (reference sequence). The CDR3 has 19 amino acids. After removal of 0 bases from V and 5 bases from J, the junction contained 14 bases not matched to a gene.

CDR3 in amino acids: CASSQDAGQGSGYGYTF. The CDR3 region has the DNA TGTGCCAGCAGCCAAGACGCGGGACAGGGGAGCGGCTATGGCTACACCTTC. This chain joins TRBV3-1 (or the pseudogene TRBV3-2) and TRBJ1-2; 10 positions match TRBD1. The V gene's germline CDR1 is LGHDT and CDR2 YNNKEL (reference sequence). Trimming at V came to 0 bases and at J to 4 bases, leaving 8 bases not matched to a gene. The CDR3 consists of 17 residues.

The chain uses TRBV19 and TRBJ2-7; D is perhaps TRBD2 (7 bases). Trimming took off 6 bases at V and 2 bases at J, with 11 bases between the two ends. The CDR3 covers 13 residues. Germline CDR1 and CDR2: LNHDA and SQIVND (reference sequence). The CDR3 reads CASRKGGTYEQYF. DNA of the CDR3: TGTGCCAGTAGAAAGGGGGGGACCTACGAGCAGTACTTC. Looking up the rest from reference TRBV19 and TRBJ2-7 gives the full variable domain: DGGITQSPKYLFRKEGQNVTLSCEQNLNHDAMYWYRQDPGQGLRLIYYSQIVNDFQKGDIAEGYSVSREKKESFPLTVTSAQKNPTAFYLCASRKGGTYEQYFGPGTRLTVT.

The chain's CDR3 is CASSSLGTHTYEQYF. The CDR3 DNA follows: TGTGCCAGCAGCTCGCTCGGGACACATACCTACGAGCAGTACTTC. The genes are TRBV7-9 and TRBJ2-7, with D perhaps TRBD1 (6 bases). Germline values: CDR1 SEHNR, CDR2 FQNEAQ (reference sequence). Deletions cut 4 bases from V and 2 bases from J, with 15 bases between. CDR3 length: 15 residues.

J is TRBJ1-4 and V is TRBV27; no reliable D call. Trimming pared 7 bases from V and 2 bases from J, leaving 14 bases between. CDR1 and CDR2 (germline): MNHEY, SMNVEV (reference sequence). There are 15 residues in the CDR3. CDR3 sequence reads: CASKPGLTTNEKLFF. CDR3 DNA: TGTGCCAGCAAACCAGGCCTTACTACTAATGAAAAACTGTTTTTT.

This clone occurred once. This CDR3 reads CASSYGGGAGTEQFF. In nucleotides, the CDR3 is TGTGCCAGCAGTTACGGTGGGGGCGCGGGTACTGAGCAGTTCTTC. This chain uses TRBV6-2 or TRBV6-3 with TRBJ2-1, with D maybe TRBD1 (6 bases). Germline CDR1 and CDR2: MNHEY and SVGEGT. Trimming removed 2 bases from V and 9 bases from J, with 17 bases in between. CDR3 length: 15 residues.

The gene calls are TRBV24-1 and TRBJ1-5; possibly TRBD1 for D (6 bases). This CDR3 is 15 amino acids long. V lost 7 bases to trimming and J lost 4 bases, with 16 bases between them. Germline V gene sequence: CDR1 KGHDR, CDR2 SFDVKD. CDR3 nucleotide sequence: TGTGCCACCAGCCCCGTGGGGGACAAAAATCAGCCCCAGCATTTT. Translating gives CATSPVGDKNQPQHF.

The chain couples TRBV6-1 to TRBJ1-2; TRBD1 might be the D (5 bases). CDR3 length equals 14 residues. With 2 bases removed from V and 6 bases from J, the gap between germline ends came to 13 bases. The germline V gene has CDR1 MNHNS and CDR2 SASEGT. This CDR3 reads CASSELTGGNGYTF. In nucleotides, the CDR3 is TGTGCCAGCAGTGAACTGACGGGGGGAAATGGCTACACCTTC.

The chain combines TRBV13 with TRBJ2-7; 9 bases are a match to TRBD1. Looked up from germline, CDR1 is PRHDT and CDR2 is FYEKMQ (reference sequence). The CDR3 length is 14 residues. V lost 3 bases and J lost 6; bases outside the gene matches: 6. The CDR3 region has the DNA TGTGCCAGCAGCTTCACAGGGGGCTCGGGCGAGCAGTACTTC. Translated: CASSFTGGSGEQYF.